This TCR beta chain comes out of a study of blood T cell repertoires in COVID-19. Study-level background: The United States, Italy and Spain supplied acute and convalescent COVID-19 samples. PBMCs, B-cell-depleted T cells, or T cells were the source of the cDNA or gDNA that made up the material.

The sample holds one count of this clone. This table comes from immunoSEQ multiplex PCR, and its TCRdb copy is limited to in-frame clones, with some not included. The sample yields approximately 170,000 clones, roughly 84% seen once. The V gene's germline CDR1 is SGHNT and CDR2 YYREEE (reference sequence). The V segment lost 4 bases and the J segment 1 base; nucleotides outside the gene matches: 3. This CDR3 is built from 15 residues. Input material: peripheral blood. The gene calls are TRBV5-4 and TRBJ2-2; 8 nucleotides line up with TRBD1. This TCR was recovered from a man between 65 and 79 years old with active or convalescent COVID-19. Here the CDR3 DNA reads TGTGCCAGCAGCCCAGGGACAGGGAACACCGGGGAGCTGTTTTTT. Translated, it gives CASSPGTGNTGELFF.